Described below is a single T cell receptor (beta chain) sequence and its context. Its target is not known. This specimen comes from a study of blood T cells in healthy people across ages. Study-wide points: Nothing was known about donor CMV status, and this possibly confounded expanded clonotype changes.

Primers used in a second PCR of about 6 to 11 cycles were a sample-barcoded 5' primer and a J-beta primer mix. TCRdb reprocessed the 5' RACE reads with MiXCR, giving one entry per CDR3 protein. The sample has over 1,300,000 distinct CDR3 sequences, roughly 60% seen once. The CDR3 is 15 residues long. Germline values: CDR1 MGHRA, CDR2 YSYEKL. V lost 1 base, J lost 7 bases, and 10 bases stayed unmatched. The TCR sequence derives from a man in his late teens or twenties in good health. Material for sequencing was blood. The chain couples TRBV4-1 to TRBJ2-7; TRBD2 matches at 7 bases. CDR3 DNA: TGCGCCAGCAGCCAAGCGAGACTAGCCTTCAATGAGCAGTACTTC. It translates to CASSQARLAFNEQYF.